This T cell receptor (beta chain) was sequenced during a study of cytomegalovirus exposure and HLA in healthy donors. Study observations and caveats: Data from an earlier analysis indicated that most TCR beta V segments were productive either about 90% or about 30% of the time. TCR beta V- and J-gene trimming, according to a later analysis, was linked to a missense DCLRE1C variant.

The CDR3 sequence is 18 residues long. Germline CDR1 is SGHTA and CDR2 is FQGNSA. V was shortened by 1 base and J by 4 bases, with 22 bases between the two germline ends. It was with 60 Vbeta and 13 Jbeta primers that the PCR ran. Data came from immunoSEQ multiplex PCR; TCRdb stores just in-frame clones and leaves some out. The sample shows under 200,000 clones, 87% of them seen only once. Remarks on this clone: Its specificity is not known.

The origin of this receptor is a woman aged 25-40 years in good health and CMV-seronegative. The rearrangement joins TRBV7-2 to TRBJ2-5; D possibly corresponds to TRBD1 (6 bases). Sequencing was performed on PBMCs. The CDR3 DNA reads TGTGCCAGCAGCTTAGTTGGTGGGGTACCCCCCAGGGGAGAGACCCAGTACTTC. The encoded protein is CASSLVGGVPPRGETQYF.